A single sample is the source of the 17 T cell receptor beta chains below, sequenced in a study of OX40 agonist ivuxolimab in advanced cancers. The library was built by means of the immunoSEQ multiplex PCR assay. TCRdb retrieved this table from immuneACCESS and kept in-frame rearrangements only. Not all clones are present; in checked studies, unresolved V genes account for under half, and no reason is known for the remainder. Within this sample are 85,000 to 100,000 clones, with more than 80% of them counted one time only. Jointly, the top ten make up roughly 0.22% of the sample. Sample: CD4+ or CD8+ T cells sorted from blood, taken in a trial of the OX40 agonist ivuxolimab. These receptor sequences come from an adult with an advanced solid tumor such as melanoma, head and neck, liver or kidney cancer.

This clone was observed once. The chain combines TRBV9 with TRBJ2-5; D uncertain. This CDR3 contains 14 residues. Between the trimmed V and J ends, which lost 0 bases and 2 bases, there was a span of 8 bases. Germline V gene data show CDR1 as SGDLS and CDR2 as YYNGEE. In DNA form, the CDR3 reads TGTGCCAGCAGCGTAGGGGTGGGGCAAGAGACCCAGTACTTC. It specifies CASSVGVGQETQYF.

The chain has TRBV6-5 and TRBJ1-3; maybe TRBD1 (5 bases). This CDR3 has 15 residues. Germline assignment: CDR1 MNHEY and CDR2 SVGAGI. The germline V and J ends were trimmed by 6 bases and 0 bases, with 12 bases remaining between them. CDR3 in DNA: TGTGCCAGCAGGCCAGCAGGGATCTCTGGAAACACCATATATTTT. Amino acid sequence: CASRPAGISGNTIYF.

This clone occurred a few times. V is TRBV4-3 and J is TRBJ2-7; D is unresolved. The CDR3 covers 15 residues. Germline V gives CDR1 LGHNA, CDR2 YSLEER. The ends were cut back, 1 base at V and 5 bases at J, with 15 bases in the middle. As DNA, the CDR3 is TGCGCCAGCAGCCAAGCGTCTTTAGGATTCGACGAGCAGTACTTC. Protein product: CASSQASLGFDEQYF.

The chain has TRBV29-1 and TRBJ2-6; 10 bases align to TRBD1. The CDR3 runs to 16 residues. The J segment lost 0 bases and the V segment lost 7 bases, leaving 6 bases of the junction unmatched. Germline CDR1 reads SQVTM; CDR2 reads ANQGSEA. The CDR3 DNA reads as TGCAGCGCAGGACAGGGGGACACCTCTGGGGCCAACGTCCTGACTTTC. Translating it yields CSAGQGDTSGANVLTF.

The rearrangement links TRBV5-1 to TRBJ2-1; the D call may be TRBD1 or TRBD2 (7 bases each). The ends were cut back, 3 bases at V and 7 bases at J, with 17 bases in the middle. Germline V lookup: CDR1 SGHRS, CDR2 YFSETQ. The CDR3 runs 15 residues. CDR3 DNA sequence: TGCGCCAGCAGCTCAGGGGGGCGGGGGCCAAATGAGCAGTTCTTC. Translation gives CASSSGGRGPNEQFF.

J is TRBJ1-2 and V is TRBV28; tentative D call: TRBD1 (5 bases). The V and J ends lost 5 bases and 0 bases respectively, with 13 bases between them. Germline assignment: CDR1 MDHEN and CDR2 SYDVKM. CDR3 length: 15 amino acids. DNA of the CDR3: TGTGCCAGCAGTCCGGCCGGGACCTCTAACTATGGCTACACCTTC. It encodes CASSPAGTSNYGYTF.

V gene TRBV28 combines with J gene TRBJ1-5; D gene uncertain. The germline V gene has CDR1 MDHEN and CDR2 SYDVKM. The CDR3 is 15 residues long. V gave up 6 bases and J gave up 0 bases, with 12 bases separating them. CDR3 sequence reads: CASRPGGVSNQPQHF. For the CDR3, the DNA is TGTGCCAGCAGACCTGGCGGGGTTAGCAATCAGCCCCAGCATTTT. The variable domain in full, with the rest retrieved from reference TRBV28 and TRBJ1-5, is DVKVTQSSRYLVKRTGEKVFLECVQDMDHENMFWYRQDPGLGLRLIYFSYDVKMKEKGDIPEGYSVSREKKERFSLILESASTNQTSMYLCASRPGGVSNQPQHFGDGTRLSIL.

The rearrangement links TRBV13 to TRBJ1-5; TRBD1 is a possible D gene (5 bases). CDR3 length: 19 residues. CDR1 is PRHDT and CDR2 is FYEKMQ in the germline V gene (reference sequence). The germline V and J ends were trimmed by 6 bases and 5 bases, with 29 bases remaining between them. CDR3 amino acids: CASSLLQGLLRPYYQPQHF. DNA for the CDR3: TGTGCCAGCAGTTTACTCCAGGGATTATTAAGGCCATATTATCAGCCCCAGCATTTT.

This clone was observed once. V is TRBV4-1 and J is TRBJ2-1; tentative D call: TRBD2 (6 bases). The V gene's germline CDR1 is MGHRA and CDR2 YSYEKL. The CDR3 runs 14 residues. The V end was cut by 6 bases, the J end by 2 bases, with 11 bases between. DNA of the CDR3: TGCGCCAGCAGGCGGCTAGCGACCTACAATGAGCAGTTCTTC. It is translated as CASRRLATYNEQFF.

J is TRBJ2-1 and V is TRBV30, with TRBD2 identical over 9 bases. The CDR3 spans 16 residues. The J segment lost 3 bases and the V segment lost 2 bases, leaving 8 bases of the junction unmatched. Germline V gene lookup returns CDR1 GTSNPN and CDR2 SVGIG (reference sequence). The CDR3 nucleotides are TGTGCCTGGAGTCCTGCTAGCGGGGAAAGCTACAATGAGCAGTTCTTC. It is translated as CAWSPASGESYNEQFF.

The chain couples TRBV6-6 to TRBJ1-5; 9 bases are a match to TRBD1. This CDR3 contains 15 residues. Germline CDR1 reads MNHNY; CDR2 reads SVGAGI (reference sequence). V lost 4 bases and J lost 4; bases outside the gene matches: 5. Here the CDR3 DNA reads TGTGCCAGCAGTTTCGACGGGACAGGGAATCAGCCCCAGCATTTT. It translates to CASSFDGTGNQPQHF.

The chain recombines TRBV6-1 with TRBJ2-1; 9 bases fit TRBD2. V was clipped by 6 bases and J by 3 bases; unmatched bases: 6. The CDR3 has 15 residues. In germline, CDR1 is MNHNS, CDR2 SASEGT. The CDR3 spells CASRGLALHYNEQFF. CDR3 bases: TGTGCCAGCAGGGGACTAGCTTTACACTACAATGAGCAGTTCTTC.

The chain has TRBV7-2 and TRBJ2-7; D gene unclear. Deletions cut 2 bases from V and 1 base from J, with 12 bases between. Germline CDR1 and CDR2: SGHTA and FQGNSA. The CDR3 length is 15 residues. The CDR3 region has the DNA TGTGCCAGCAGCTTAATGTTTCAGACGTCCTACGAGCAGTACTTC. Its protein product is CASSLMFQTSYEQYF.

This chain links TRBV19 with TRBJ2-1; 12 nucleotides agree with TRBD2. Per germline, CDR1 LNHDA and CDR2 SQIVND (reference sequence). With 5 bases clipped from V and 9 bases from J, the junction kept 5 bases outside the gene matches. The length of the CDR3 is 14 residues. The CDR3 loop reads CASSVRLAGVEQFF. The CDR3 DNA reads as TGTGCCAGTAGTGTGCGACTAGCGGGGGTTGAGCAGTTCTTC.

The J gene is TRBJ2-7, the V gene TRBV2; TRBD2 agrees at 11 bases. The CDR3 loop spans 15 amino acids. In germline, CDR1 is SNHLY, CDR2 FYNNEI. Trimming cost V 4 bases and J 2 bases; bases outside gene matches: 4. This chain's CDR3 is CASSVTTSGAYEQYF. The CDR3 nucleotides read TGTGCCAGCAGTGTAACGACTAGCGGGGCCTACGAGCAGTACTTC.

The chain employs TRBV5-4 and TRBJ2-3; 10 bases are a match to TRBD2. Germline V gene data show CDR1 as SGHNT and CDR2 as YYREEE (reference sequence). V shed 4 bases and J 4 bases; nucleotides not matched to a gene: 6. The CDR3 sequence is 15 residues long. The CDR3 spells CASSIPGLAADTQYF. CDR3 nucleotides: TGTGCCAGCAGCATCCCCGGACTAGCGGCAGATACGCAGTATTTT.

This clone was picked up one time. CDR3: CAARRGSGETQYF. CDR3 sequence (DNA): TGTGCCGCGAGGAGGGGTTCCGGGGAGACCCAGTACTTC. The V and J genes are TRBV6-5 and TRBJ2-5; maybe TRBD2 (6 bases). V gave up 11 bases and J gave up 5 bases, with 18 bases separating them. The CDR3 is made up of 13 amino acids. Per germline, CDR1 MNHEY and CDR2 SVGAGI.